These T cell receptor beta chains were read from a single sample in a study of Graves' ophthalmopathy and Graves' hyperthyroidism. In TCRdb, the multiplex PCR reads were re-called with MiXCR into one record per CDR3 protein. The table includes over a million distinct CDR3 sequences, roughly 35% detected once. Sequenced material: peripheral blood or thyroid tissue (not recorded which). All receptors come from an adult man with Graves' hyperthyroidism. Both conserved end residues are part of each CDR3. The order of the fields is V gene, clone size, J gene, D gene, CDR3 protein, CDR3 DNA. The D gene is left open where the match is weak. Clone size appears in some rows only: once, few, many, or a class for an expanded clone.

v_gene: TRBV10-3; abundance: many; j_gene: TRBJ1-4; d_gene: -; CDR3aa: CAISDAEKLFF; CDR3nt: TGTGCCATCAGTGATGCCGAAAAACTGTTTTTT
v_gene: TRBV28; abundance: -; j_gene: TRBJ1-5; d_gene: -; CDR3aa: CASERGLGQPQHF; CDR3nt: TGTGCCAGCGAACGGGGGCTGGGACAGCCCCAGCATTTT
v_gene: TRBV2; abundance: -; j_gene: TRBJ2-5; d_gene: TRBD2; CDR3aa: CASSQGSFPGTSGNQETQYF; CDR3nt: TGTGCCAGCAGCCAAGGCTCCTTTCCCGGGACTAGCGGAAATCAAGAGACCCAGTACTTC
v_gene: TRBV24-1; abundance: -; j_gene: TRBJ1-2; d_gene: TRBD1; CDR3aa: CASRGTGVGYGYTF; CDR3nt: TGTGCCAGCCGGGGGACAGGGGTTGGCTATGGCTACACCTTC
v_gene: TRBV20-1; abundance: -; j_gene: TRBJ1-5; d_gene: -; CDR3aa: CSATEPPGAGNQPQHF; CDR3nt: TGCAGTGCCACCGAGCCCCCAGGGGCGGGCAATCAGCCCCAGCATTTT
v_gene: TRBV18; abundance: -; j_gene: TRBJ2-5; d_gene: -; CDR3aa: CASSPTGRAVRETQYF; CDR3nt: TGTGCCAGCTCACCTACGGGACGGGCGGTCCGGGAGACCCAGTACTTC
v_gene: TRBV9; abundance: -; j_gene: TRBJ2-5; d_gene: TRBD2; CDR3aa: CASSASLAGGPGETQYF; CDR3nt: TGTGCCAGCAGCGCCAGTTTAGCGGGAGGGCCGGGGGAGACCCAGTACTTC
v_gene: TRBV7-9; abundance: -; j_gene: TRBJ1-2; d_gene: -; CDR3aa: CASSLPGGSENYGYTF; CDR3nt: TGTGCCAGCAGCCTCCCCGGGGGCTCAGAGAACTATGGCTACACCTTC
v_gene: TRBV4-3; abundance: -; j_gene: TRBJ1-1; d_gene: -; CDR3aa: CASSHYRGTEAFF; CDR3nt: TGCGCCAGCAGCCACTATCGAGGCACTGAAGCTTTCTTT
v_gene: TRBV24-1; abundance: -; j_gene: TRBJ2-3; d_gene: -; CDR3aa: CATSAEGLTDTQYF; CDR3nt: TGTGCCACCAGTGCGGAGGGGTTGACAGATACGCAGTATTTT
v_gene: TRBV10-2; abundance: many; j_gene: TRBJ1-1; d_gene: -; CDR3aa: CASSDVAPREAFF; CDR3nt: TGCGCCAGCAGTGATGTTGCACCCCGGGAAGCTTTCTTT
v_gene: TRBV11-2; abundance: many; j_gene: TRBJ2-7; d_gene: TRBD2; CDR3aa: CASSYRLAALYEQYF; CDR3nt: TGTGCCAGCAGCTACAGACTAGCGGCCCTCTACGAGCAGTACTTC
v_gene: TRBV29-1; abundance: many; j_gene: TRBJ2-7; d_gene: TRBD1; CDR3aa: CSVVRDRGKYF; CDR3nt: TGCAGCGTTGTCCGGGACAGAGGGAAATACTTC
v_gene: TRBV20-1; abundance: once; j_gene: TRBJ2-5; d_gene: TRBD2; CDR3aa: CSARVTGGGYKETQYF; CDR3nt: TGCAGTGCTAGAGTGACGGGGGGGGGCTATAAAGAGACCCAGTACTTC
v_gene: TRBV7-2; abundance: -; j_gene: TRBJ2-7; d_gene: TRBD1; CDR3aa: CASSLDRGVNEQYF; CDR3nt: TGTGCCAGCAGCTTAGACAGGGGCGTCAACGAGCAGTACTTC
v_gene: TRBV24-1; abundance: once; j_gene: TRBJ1-5; d_gene: -; CDR3aa: CAIQGGGDQPQHF; CDR3nt: TGTGCTATCCAAGGAGGGGGTGATCAGCCCCAGCATTTT
v_gene: TRBV4-2; abundance: many; j_gene: TRBJ1-1; d_gene: TRBD1; CDR3aa: CASSQEGTGNTEAFF; CDR3nt: TGTGCCAGCAGCCAAGAGGGGACAGGGAACACTGAAGCTTTCTTT
v_gene: TRBV7-3; abundance: -; j_gene: TRBJ1-2; d_gene: -; CDR3aa: CASSLTRQFYGYTF; CDR3nt: TGTGCCAGCAGTTTAACCCGACAGTTCTATGGCTACACCTTC
v_gene: TRBV13; abundance: many; j_gene: TRBJ2-7; d_gene: -; CDR3aa: CASSLGVRREQYF; CDR3nt: TGTGCCAGCAGCTTAGGGGTCCGCCGCGAGCAGTACTTC
v_gene: TRBV7-9; abundance: -; j_gene: TRBJ1-6; d_gene: TRBD1; CDR3aa: CASESTGANSPLHF; CDR3nt: TGTGCCAGCGAATCGACAGGGGCCAATTCACCCCTCCACTTT
v_gene: TRBV28; abundance: -; j_gene: TRBJ2-7; d_gene: -; CDR3aa: CASALAGTRGHEQYF; CDR3nt: TGTGCCAGCGCATTGGCCGGGACACGAGGCCACGAGCAGTACTTC
v_gene: TRBV20-1; abundance: many; j_gene: TRBJ1-3; d_gene: TRBD1; CDR3aa: CSAWDRGFGNTIYF; CDR3nt: TGCAGTGCTTGGGACAGGGGATTTGGAAACACCATATATTTT
v_gene: TRBV10-2; abundance: -; j_gene: TRBJ1-2; d_gene: -; CDR3aa: CASSEMASGRPNYGYTF; CDR3nt: TGTGCCAGCAGTGAAATGGCGTCGGGGCGCCCAAACTATGGCTACACCTTC
v_gene: TRBV29-1; abundance: many; j_gene: TRBJ1-5; d_gene: -; CDR3aa: CSVLVQGGQPQHF; CDR3nt: TGCAGCGTGTTGGTACAGGGAGGTCAGCCCCAGCATTTT
v_gene: TRBV10-3; abundance: many; j_gene: TRBJ2-2; d_gene: TRBD2; CDR3aa: CAIKGLAGTGELFF; CDR3nt: TGTGCCATCAAGGGACTAGCGGGCACCGGGGAGCTGTTTTTT
v_gene: TRBV29-1; abundance: -; j_gene: TRBJ2-6; d_gene: -; CDR3aa: CSVEPPGRANVLTF; CDR3nt: TGCAGCGTTGAACCCCCCGGCAGGGCCAACGTCCTGACTTTC
v_gene: TRBV12-3/TRBV12-4; abundance: -; j_gene: TRBJ1-2; d_gene: TRBD1; CDR3aa: CASKTGIRGVGYTF; CDR3nt: TGTGCCAGCAAGACAGGGATCAGGGGAGTCGGCTACACCTTC
v_gene: TRBV9; abundance: many; j_gene: TRBJ2-7; d_gene: TRBD1; CDR3aa: CASSTTGGSYEQYF; CDR3nt: TGTGCCAGCAGCACGACAGGGGGCTCCTACGAGCAGTACTTC
v_gene: TRBV7-9; abundance: many; j_gene: TRBJ2-7; d_gene: -; CDR3aa: CAGGAVAYEQYF; CDR3nt: TGTGCCGGGGGGGCGGTTGCCTACGAGCAGTACTTC
v_gene: TRBV25-1; abundance: -; j_gene: TRBJ2-7; d_gene: TRBD2; CDR3aa: CASSEPSGLADYEQYF; CDR3nt: TGTGCCAGCAGTGAGCCCTCGGGACTAGCGGACTACGAGCAGTACTTC
v_gene: TRBV20-1; abundance: -; j_gene: TRBJ1-6; d_gene: TRBD1; CDR3aa: CSATTGGSSPLHF; CDR3nt: TGCAGTGCTACGACAGGGGGCAGTTCACCCCTCCACTTT